Below, 10 T cell receptor beta chains from the same sample are listed, as sequenced in a study of response to subunit inactivated influenza vaccine. TCRdb re-derived calls from the RT-PCR reads in MiXCR, one entry per CDR3 protein. The repertoire holds about 700,000 distinct CDR3 sequences, with 11% to 15% as singletons. The sample here was PBMCs from blood, taken approximately 15 days before vaccination. These receptors all come from a middle-aged man who received an inactivated influenza vaccine.

This clonotype came up a few times. The chain uses TRBV20-1 and TRBJ2-2; TRBD1 aligns across 7 bases. Germline CDR1 is DFQATT and CDR2 is SNEGSKA (reference sequence). The V gene end was trimmed by 2 bases and the J gene end by 2 bases; junction bases not matched to a gene: 8. CDR3 length: 16 residues. Written as DNA, the CDR3 is TGCAGTGCTAGACCCTTCCGGGACAGCAACACCGGGGAGCTGTTTTTT. Protein product: CSARPFRDSNTGELFF.

The chain uses TRBV7-9 and TRBJ2-1, with D perhaps matching TRBD1 (5 bases). Trimming pared 5 bases from V and 3 bases from J, leaving 14 bases between. This CDR3 has 15 amino acids. The germline gives CDR1 SEHNR, CDR2 FQNEAQ (reference sequence). The CDR3 coding sequence is TGTGCCAGCAGCCCAGAAGGGGCGAACTACAATGAGCAGTTCTTC. Translating it yields CASSPEGANYNEQFF.

This clonotype was found a few times. This sequence joins TRBV7-2 and TRBJ2-7; D remains ambiguous. This CDR3 is built from 17 residues. Trimming cost V 3 bases and J 5 bases, with 23 bases left between them. CDR1 SGHTA and CDR2 FQGNSA come from the germline V gene. Here the CDR3 DNA reads TGTGCCAGCAGCTTGGGCGCGTCGAGTGTCCGAAGCCACGAGCAGTACTTC. Translating gives CASSLGASSVRSHEQYF.

The gene calls are TRBV20-1 and TRBJ2-7; 9 positions agree with TRBD2. The length of the CDR3 is 13 residues. Germline lookup yields CDR1 DFQATT and CDR2 SNEGSKA (reference sequence). The CDR3 DNA reads TGCAGGGCTTTGGGGGGAATAGCGGGGGTGCAGTACTTC. As protein: CRALGGIAGVQYF.

This clonotype was detected only a few times. CDR3 sequence: CASSDGQLLTDQPQHF. The CDR3 DNA is TGTGCCAGCAGTGATGGACAGTTACTAACCGATCAGCCCCAGCATTTT. The V gene is TRBV2, the J gene TRBJ1-5; perhaps TRBD1 as D (6 bases). The V gene lost 3 bases and the J gene lost 5 bases, with 17 bases spanning the gap. Germline V gene data show CDR1 as SNHLY and CDR2 as FYNNEI. The CDR3 extends over 16 amino acids. The full variable domain, rest sourced from reference TRBV2 and TRBJ1-5, is EPEVTQTPSHQVTQMGQEVILRCVPISNHLYFYWYRQILGQKVEFLVSFYNNEISEKSEIFDDQFSVERPDGSNFTLKIRSTKLEDSAMYFCASSDGQLLTDQPQHFGDGTRLSIL.

V is TRBV12-3 or TRBV12-4 and J is TRBJ2-2; 7 nucleotides line up with TRBD1. This CDR3 region has 15 residues. V lost 5 bases to trimming and J lost 3 bases; unmatched junction nucleotides: 6. The CDR3 DNA reads as TGTGCCAGCAGTGCCCGGACAGGTTACACCGGGGAGCTGTTTTTT. Its translation: CASSARTGYTGELFF.

This clonotype was found once. The chain uses TRBV14 and TRBJ2-1, with a tentative D call TRBD2 (6 bases). CDR3 length: 18 amino acids. V was cut by 0 bases and J by 6 bases, with 21 bases left in between. Germline values: CDR1 SGHDN, CDR2 FVKESK. For the CDR3, the DNA is TGTGCCAGCAGCCAAGATAGGAGGGGAGGCGATCGTATCAATGAGCAGTTCTTC. It codes for CASSQDRRGGDRINEQFF.

This clonotype has more than one count but fewer than ten. The CDR3 DNA is TGTGCCAGCAGTGTGGGGTACGCAGATACGCAGTATTTT. Amino acid sequence: CASSVGYADTQYF. The J gene is TRBJ2-3, the V gene TRBV2; D gene ambiguous. From germline, CDR1 is SNHLY and CDR2 FYNNEI. This CDR3 is built from 13 residues. The V and J ends lost 4 bases and 4 bases respectively, with 9 bases between them.

To note about this clonotype: A much larger clone lies a single base off, so this may be a read error. CDR3 region: CASSLGPANEKLSF. CDR3 in DNA: TGTGCCAGCAGCCTCGGACCGGCTAATGAAAAACTGTCTTTT. The chain links TRBV5-6 to TRBJ1-4; D uncertain. CDR3 length equals 14 residues. CDR1 and CDR2 (germline): SGHDT, YYEEEE. Full variable domain (remainder filled in from reference TRBV5-6 and TRBJ1-4): DAGVTQSPTHLIKTRGQQVTLRCSPKSGHDTVSWYQQALGQGPQFIFQYYEEEERQRGNFPDRFSGHQFPNYSSELNVNALLLGDSALYLCASSLGPANEKLSFGSGTQLSVL.

This chain uses TRBV12-3 or TRBV12-4 with TRBJ2-7; D remains unclear. Trimming cost V 10 bases and J 2 bases, with 15 bases left between them. The CDR3 sequence is 13 residues long. The CDR3 loop reads CATGPRNPYEQYF. Here the CDR3 DNA reads TGTGCCACAGGACCGAGGAACCCCTACGAGCAGTACTTC.